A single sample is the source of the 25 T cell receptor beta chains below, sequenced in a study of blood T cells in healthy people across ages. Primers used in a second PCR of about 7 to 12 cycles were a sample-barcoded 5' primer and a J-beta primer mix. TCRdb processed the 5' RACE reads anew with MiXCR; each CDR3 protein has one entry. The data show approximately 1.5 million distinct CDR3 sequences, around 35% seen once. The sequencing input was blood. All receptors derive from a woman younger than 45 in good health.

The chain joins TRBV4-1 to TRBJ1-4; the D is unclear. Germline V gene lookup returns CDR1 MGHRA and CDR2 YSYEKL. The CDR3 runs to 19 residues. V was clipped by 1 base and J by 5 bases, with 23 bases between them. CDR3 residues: CASSQVSGLSVLPNEKLFF. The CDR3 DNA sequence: TGCGCCAGCAGCCAAGTGTCAGGTTTGTCTGTTCTCCCAAATGAAAAACTGTTTTTT.

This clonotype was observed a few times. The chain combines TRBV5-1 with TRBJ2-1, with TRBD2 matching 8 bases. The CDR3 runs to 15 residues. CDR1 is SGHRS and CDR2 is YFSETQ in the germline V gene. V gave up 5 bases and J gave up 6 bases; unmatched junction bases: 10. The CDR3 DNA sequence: TGCGCCAGCAGGGTCAGCGGGAGTTGGAGCAATGAGCAGTTCTTC. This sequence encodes CASRVSGSWSNEQFF.

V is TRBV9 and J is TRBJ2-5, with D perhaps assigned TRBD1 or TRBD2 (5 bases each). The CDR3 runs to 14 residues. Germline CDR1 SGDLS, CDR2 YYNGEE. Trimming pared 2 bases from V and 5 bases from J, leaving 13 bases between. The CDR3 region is CASSVGGGGETQYF. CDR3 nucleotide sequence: TGTGCCAGCAGCGTCGGTGGGGGTGGGGAGACCCAGTACTTC. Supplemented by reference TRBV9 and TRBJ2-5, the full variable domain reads DSGVTQTPKHLITATGQRVTLRCSPRSGDLSVYWYQQSLDQGLQFLIQYYNGEERAKGNILERFSAQQFPDLHSELNLSSLELGDSALYFCASSVGGGGETQYFGPGTRLLVL.

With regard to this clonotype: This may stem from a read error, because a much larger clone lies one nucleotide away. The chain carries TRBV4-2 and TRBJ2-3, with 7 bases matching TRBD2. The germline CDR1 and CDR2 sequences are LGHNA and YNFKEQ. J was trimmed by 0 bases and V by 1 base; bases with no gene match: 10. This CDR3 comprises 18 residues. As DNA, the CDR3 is TGTGCCAGCAGCCAAGCACTAGCGTTACATTCTAGCACAGATACGCAGTATTTT. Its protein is CASSQALALHSSTDTQYF.

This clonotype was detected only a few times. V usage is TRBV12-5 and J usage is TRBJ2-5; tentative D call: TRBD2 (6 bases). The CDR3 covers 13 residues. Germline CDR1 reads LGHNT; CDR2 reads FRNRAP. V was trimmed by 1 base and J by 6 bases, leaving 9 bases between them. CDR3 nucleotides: TGTGCTAGTGGTTTGGAGGGGAGGAAGACCCAGTACTTC. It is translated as CASGLEGRKTQYF.

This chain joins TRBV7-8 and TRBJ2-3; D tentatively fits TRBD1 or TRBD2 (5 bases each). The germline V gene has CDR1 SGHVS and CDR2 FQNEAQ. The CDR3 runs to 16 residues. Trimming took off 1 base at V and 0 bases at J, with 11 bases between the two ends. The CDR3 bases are TGTGCCAGCAGCTTAGGGGGCCGGGGTAGCACAGATACGCAGTATTTT. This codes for CASSLGGRGSTDTQYF.

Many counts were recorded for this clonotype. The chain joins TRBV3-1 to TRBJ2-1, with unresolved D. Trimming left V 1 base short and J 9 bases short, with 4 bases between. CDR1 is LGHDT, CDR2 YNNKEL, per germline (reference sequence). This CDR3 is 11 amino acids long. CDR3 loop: CASSQGFEQFF. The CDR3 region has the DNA TGTGCCAGCAGCCAAGGGTTTGAGCAGTTCTTC.

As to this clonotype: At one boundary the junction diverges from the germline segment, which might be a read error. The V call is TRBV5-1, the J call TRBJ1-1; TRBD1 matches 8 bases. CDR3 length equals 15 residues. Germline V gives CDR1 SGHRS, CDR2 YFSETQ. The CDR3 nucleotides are TGTGCCAGCAGCTTAGGGACAGGCCCGAACACTGAAGCTTTCTTT. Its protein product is CASSLGTGPNTEAFF.

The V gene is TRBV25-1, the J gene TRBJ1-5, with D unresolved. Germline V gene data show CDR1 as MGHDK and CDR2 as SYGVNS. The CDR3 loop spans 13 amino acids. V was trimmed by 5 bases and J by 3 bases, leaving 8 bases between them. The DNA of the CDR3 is TGTGCCAGCAGTTATCAGGACAATCAGCCCCAGCATTTT. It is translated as CASSYQDNQPQHF.

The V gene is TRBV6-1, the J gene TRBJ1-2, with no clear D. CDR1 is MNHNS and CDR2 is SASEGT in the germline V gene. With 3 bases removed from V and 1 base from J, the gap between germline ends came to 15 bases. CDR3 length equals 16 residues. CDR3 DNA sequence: TGTGCCAGCAGTGACATGATTACGGAATTTAACTATGGCTACACCTTC. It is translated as CASSDMITEFNYGYTF.

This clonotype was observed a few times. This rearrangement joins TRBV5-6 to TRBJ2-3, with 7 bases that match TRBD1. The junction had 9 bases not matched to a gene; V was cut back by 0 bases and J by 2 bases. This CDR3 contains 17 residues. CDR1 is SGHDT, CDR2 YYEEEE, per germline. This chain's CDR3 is CASSLGTGPIHTDTQYF. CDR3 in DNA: TGTGCCAGCAGCTTGGGGACAGGCCCTATCCACACAGATACGCAGTATTTT. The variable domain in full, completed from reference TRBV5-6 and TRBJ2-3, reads DAGVTQSPTHLIKTRGQQVTLRCSPKSGHDTVSWYQQALGQGPQFIFQYYEEEERQRGNFPDRFSGHQFPNYSSELNVNALLLGDSALYLCASSLGTGPIHTDTQYFGPGTRLTVL.

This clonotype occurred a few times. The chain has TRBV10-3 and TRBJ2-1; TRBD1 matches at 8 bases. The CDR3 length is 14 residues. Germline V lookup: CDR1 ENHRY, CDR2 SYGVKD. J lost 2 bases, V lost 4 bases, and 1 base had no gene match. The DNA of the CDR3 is TGTGCCATCAGTGTGGGACAGGCCTACAATGAGCAGTTCTTC. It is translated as CAISVGQAYNEQFF.

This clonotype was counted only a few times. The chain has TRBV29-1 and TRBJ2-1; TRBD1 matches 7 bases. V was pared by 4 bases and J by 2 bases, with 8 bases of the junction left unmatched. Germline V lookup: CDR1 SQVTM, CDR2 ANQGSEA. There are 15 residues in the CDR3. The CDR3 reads CSVGESRGPYNEQFF. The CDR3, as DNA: TGCAGCGTTGGGGAGTCGAGGGGGCCCTACAATGAGCAGTTCTTC.

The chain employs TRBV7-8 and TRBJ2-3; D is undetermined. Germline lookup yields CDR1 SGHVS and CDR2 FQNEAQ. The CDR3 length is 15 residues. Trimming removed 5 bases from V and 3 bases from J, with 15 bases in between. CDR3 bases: TGTGCCAGCAGCCCTACCCCACTCCAAACAGATACGCAGTATTTT. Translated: CASSPTPLQTDTQYF.

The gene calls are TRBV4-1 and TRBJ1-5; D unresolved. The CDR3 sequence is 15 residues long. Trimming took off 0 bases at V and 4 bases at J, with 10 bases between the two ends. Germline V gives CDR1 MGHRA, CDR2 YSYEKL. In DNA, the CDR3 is TGCGCCAGCAGCCAAGAGACTCCGAGTAATCAGCCCCAGCATTTT. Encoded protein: CASSQETPSNQPQHF.

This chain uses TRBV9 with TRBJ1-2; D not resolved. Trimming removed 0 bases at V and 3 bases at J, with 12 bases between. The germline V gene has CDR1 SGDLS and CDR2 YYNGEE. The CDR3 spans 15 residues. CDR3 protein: CASSVGDGPDYGYTF. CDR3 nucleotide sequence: TGTGCCAGCAGCGTAGGCGATGGGCCCGACTATGGCTACACCTTC.

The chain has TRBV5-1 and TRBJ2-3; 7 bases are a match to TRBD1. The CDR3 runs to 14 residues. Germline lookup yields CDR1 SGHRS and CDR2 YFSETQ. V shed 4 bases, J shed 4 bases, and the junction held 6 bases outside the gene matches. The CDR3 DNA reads TGCGCCAGCAGCGGGCAGGGGGAAGCAGATACGCAGTATTTT. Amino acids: CASSGQGEADTQYF.

CDR3 amino acids: CSAGTSGGGPGETQYF. In nucleotides, the CDR3 is TGCAGTGCTGGAACTAGCGGGGGGGGACCGGGAGAGACCCAGTACTTC. This chain connects TRBV20-1 to TRBJ2-5; 13 nucleotides align to TRBD2. Trimming cost V 5 bases and J 4 bases; bases outside gene matches: 10. The CDR3 runs 16 residues. Germline assignment: CDR1 DFQATT and CDR2 SNEGSKA (reference sequence).

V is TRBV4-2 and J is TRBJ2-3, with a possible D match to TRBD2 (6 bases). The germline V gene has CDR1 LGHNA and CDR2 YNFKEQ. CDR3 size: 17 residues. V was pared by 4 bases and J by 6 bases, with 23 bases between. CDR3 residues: CASSLEGSSNSIDTQYF. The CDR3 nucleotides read TGTGCCAGCAGCCTGGAGGGGTCTAGCAATTCCATCGATACGCAGTATTTT.

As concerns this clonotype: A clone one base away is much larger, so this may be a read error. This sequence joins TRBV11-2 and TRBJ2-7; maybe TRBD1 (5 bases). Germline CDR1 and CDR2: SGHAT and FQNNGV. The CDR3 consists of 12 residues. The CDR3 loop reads CASSRQTYGQYF. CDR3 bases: TGTGCCAGCAGCAGACAGACCTACGGGCAGTACTTC.

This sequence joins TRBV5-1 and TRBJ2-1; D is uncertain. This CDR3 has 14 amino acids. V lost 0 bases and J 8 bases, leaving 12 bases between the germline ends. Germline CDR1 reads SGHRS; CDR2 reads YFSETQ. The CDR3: CASSLAPTGDEQFF. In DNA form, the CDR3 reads TGCGCCAGCAGCTTGGCGCCGACGGGCGATGAGCAGTTCTTC. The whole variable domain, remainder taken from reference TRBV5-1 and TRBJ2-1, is KAGVTQTPRYLIKTRGQQVTLSCSPISGHRSVSWYQQTPGQGLQFLFEYFSETQRNKGNFPGRFSGRQFSNSRSEMNVSTLELGDSALYLCASSLAPTGDEQFFGPGTRLTVL.

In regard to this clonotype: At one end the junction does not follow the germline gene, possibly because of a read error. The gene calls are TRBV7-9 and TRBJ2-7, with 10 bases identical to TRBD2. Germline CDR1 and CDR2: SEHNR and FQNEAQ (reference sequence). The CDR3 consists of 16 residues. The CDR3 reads CASSQLASGGNYEQYF. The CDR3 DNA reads TGCGCCAGCAGCCAACTCGCTAGCGGGGGAAACTACGAGCAGTACTTC.

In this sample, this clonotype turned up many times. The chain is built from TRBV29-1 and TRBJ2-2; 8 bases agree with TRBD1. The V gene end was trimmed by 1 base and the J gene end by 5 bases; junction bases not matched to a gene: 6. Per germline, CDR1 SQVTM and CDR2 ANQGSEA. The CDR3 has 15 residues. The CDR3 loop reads CSVEVGTGGTGELFF. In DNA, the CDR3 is TGCAGCGTTGAAGTCGGCACAGGGGGGACCGGGGAGCTGTTTTTT.

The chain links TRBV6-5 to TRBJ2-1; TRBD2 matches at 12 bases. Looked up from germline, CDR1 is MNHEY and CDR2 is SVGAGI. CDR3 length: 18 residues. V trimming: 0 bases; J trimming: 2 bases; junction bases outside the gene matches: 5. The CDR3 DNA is TGTGCCAGCAGTTACTCCCTGAGACTAGCGGGGGCCTACAATGAGCAGTTCTTC. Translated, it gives CASSYSLRLAGAYNEQFF.

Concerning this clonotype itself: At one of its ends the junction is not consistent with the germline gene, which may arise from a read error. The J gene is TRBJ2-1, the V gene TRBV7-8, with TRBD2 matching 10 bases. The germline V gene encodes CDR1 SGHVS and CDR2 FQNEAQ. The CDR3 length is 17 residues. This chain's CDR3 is CASGLEEAGLAYNEQFF. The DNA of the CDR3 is TGTGCCAGCGGCTTAGAGGAGGCGGGACTAGCGTACAATGAGCAGTTCTTC.